The 25 T cell receptor beta chains below were found in one sample sequenced in a study of T cells after yellow fever vaccination. TCRdb processed the 5' RACE reads anew with MiXCR; each CDR3 protein has one entry. The sample comprises roughly 160,000 distinct CDR3 sequences, 5.5% to 7.5% of which are singletons, and about 2.5% rests with the top ten. Source: CD4+ T cells sorted from PBMCs, taken roughly 5 days after the first yellow fever vaccination. The receptor set was obtained from a man between 18 and 35 years old who received the YFV17D yellow fever vaccine.

This clonotype was found many times. The chain uses TRBV7-2 and TRBJ2-7; TRBD1 agrees at 8 bases. Germline-derived CDR1 and CDR2 are SGHTA and FQGNSA. The CDR3 is 14 residues long. Trimming at V came to 3 bases and at J to 3 bases, leaving 4 bases not matched to a gene. CDR3 coding DNA: TGTGCCAGCAGCTTCAGACAGGGGCTCTACGAGCAGTACTTC. Residues: CASSFRQGLYEQYF.

This clonotype has ten or more counts. The chain carries TRBV2 and TRBJ1-2, with no clear D. From germline, CDR1 is SNHLY and CDR2 FYNNEI. The CDR3 spans 13 residues. V lost 5 bases and J 5 bases, leaving 12 bases between the germline ends. The DNA for the CDR3 is TGTGCCAGCAGTTTGACGTCTCCTTATGGCTACACCTTC. Its protein product is CASSLTSPYGYTF. The full variable domain, with the rest looked up from reference TRBV2 and TRBJ1-2, is EPEVTQTPSHQVTQMGQEVILRCVPISNHLYFYWYRQILGQKVEFLVSFYNNEISEKSEIFDDQFSVERPDGSNFTLKIRSTKLEDSAMYFCASSLTSPYGYTFGSGTRLTVV.

The chain combines TRBV18 with TRBJ1-4; D unresolved. Trimming took 4 bases from V and 0 from J, leaving 6 bases between them. Germline V CDR1 and CDR2: KGHSH, LQKENI. The CDR3 loop spans 14 amino acids. DNA of the CDR3: TGTGCCAGCTCACTCTTTACAACTAATGAAAAACTGTTTTTT. It encodes CASSLFTTNEKLFF.

This clonotype was detected a few times. The CDR3 nucleotides are TGTGCCAGCAGCCTCGGGACTGTAGCCAAAAACATTCAGTACTTC. This encodes CASSLGTVAKNIQYF. The chain employs TRBV7-9 and TRBJ2-4, with D perhaps matching TRBD2 (6 bases). The CDR3 runs 15 residues. V lost 5 bases to trimming and J lost 0 bases, with 11 bases between them. Germline loops: CDR1 SEHNR, CDR2 FQNEAQ (reference sequence).

This clonotype was detected a few times. J is TRBJ2-2 and V is TRBV20-1; 9 bases fit TRBD1. The CDR3 length is 14 residues. Germline CDR1 is DFQATT and CDR2 is SNEGSKA (reference sequence). V lost 3 bases to trimming and J lost 3 bases; unmatched junction nucleotides: 2. CDR3 sequence reads: CSASDRGDTGELFF. CDR3 coding DNA: TGCAGTGCTAGCGACAGGGGGGACACCGGGGAGCTGTTTTTT.

This clonotype was seen only a few times. V gene TRBV7-8 combines with J gene TRBJ1-5; no clear D gene. The CDR3 consists of 13 residues. V lost 5 bases and J lost 7, with 12 bases in between. Germline V gene lookup returns CDR1 SGHVS and CDR2 FQNEAQ. The CDR3 here is CASSTRTGQPQHF. The CDR3 region has the DNA TGTGCCAGCAGCACTCGGACGGGCCAGCCCCAGCATTTT. Filled out from reference TRBV7-8 and TRBJ1-5, the complete variable domain reads GAGVSQSPRYKVAKRGQDVALRCDPISGHVSLFWYQQALGQGPEFLTYFQNEAQLDKSGLPSDRFFAERPEGSVSTLKIQRTQQEDSAVYLCASSTRTGQPQHFGDGTRLSIL.

A word on this clonotype: The final CDR3 position lacks the conserved phenylalanine or tryptophan, pointing to a likely read error. The DNA is left out, because the CDR3 cannot be placed on it with certainty; the CDR3 is given as TCRdb lists it. The chain uses TRBV5-3 and TRBJ2-5; the table's D call TRBD1 went unverified against the DNA. TRBV5-3 is annotated as an ORF whose role is uncertain. The CDR3 comprises 8 residues, both ends counted. The CDR3 reads CAADRWGP.

This clonotype was picked up many times. The chain is built from TRBV6-5 and TRBJ1-5; D perhaps matches TRBD1 (5 bases). The CDR3 has 16 residues. CDR1 and CDR2 (germline): MNHEY, SVGAGI. V lost 7 bases and J 3 bases, leaving 19 bases between the germline ends. CDR3 residues: CASIASSGVPNQPQHF. The CDR3 DNA reads as TGTGCCAGCATAGCGTCCTCGGGGGTACCCAATCAGCCCCAGCATTTT.

This clonotype was seen repeatedly, ten times or more. The rearrangement uses TRBV5-1 and TRBJ2-5; weak D call: TRBD2 (6 bases). The length of the CDR3 is 13 residues. The V gene's germline CDR1 is SGHRS and CDR2 YFSETQ. Trimming removed 3 bases from V and 2 bases from J, with 8 bases in between. The CDR3 spells CASSYGLQETQYF. As DNA, the CDR3 is TGCGCCAGCAGCTACGGACTACAAGAGACCCAGTACTTC.

Ten or more counts support this clonotype. The gene calls are TRBV15 and TRBJ2-5; D is uncertain. V was pared by 3 bases and J by 7 bases, with 9 bases between. The CDR3 is made up of 12 amino acids. Germline V CDR1 and CDR2: LNHNV, YYDKDF (reference sequence). CDR3 DNA sequence: TGTGCCACCAGCAGTACAGCTGCGACCCAGTACTTC. It yields the protein CATSSTAATQYF.

This clonotype was counted ten times or more. The chain couples TRBV24-1 to TRBJ2-5, with TRBD1 matching over 8 bases. CDR1 and CDR2 (germline): KGHDR, SFDVKD. Germline trimming cut 4 bases from V and 5 bases from J; bases unmatched to any gene: 8. The CDR3 is 15 residues long. This chain's CDR3 is CATSERQGMAETQYF. As DNA, the CDR3 is TGTGCCACCAGTGAAAGACAGGGGATGGCGGAGACCCAGTACTTC.

V and J are TRBV20-1 and TRBJ2-7, with unresolved D. This CDR3 spans 13 amino acids. CDR1 and CDR2 (germline): DFQATT, SNEGSKA (reference sequence). V was shortened by 3 bases and J by 3 bases, with 12 bases between the two germline ends. CDR3 sequence (DNA): TGCAGTGCTAGTAAAGCTCGCGGCTACGAGCAGTACTTC. This translates into CSASKARGYEQYF.

The chain couples TRBV20-1 to TRBJ2-3; 16 bases are a match to TRBD2. Germline-derived CDR1 and CDR2 are DFQATT and SNEGSKA (reference sequence). The V and J ends lost 0 bases and 6 bases, in that order; junction bases with no gene match: 3. The CDR3 covers 16 residues. The CDR3 reads CSARDRGLAGGDTQYF. The CDR3 coding sequence is TGCAGTGCTAGAGATCGGGGACTAGCGGGGGGGGATACGCAGTATTTT.

This chain links TRBV6-5 with TRBJ2-3, with 8 bases identical to TRBD2. Per the germline V gene, CDR1 is MNHEY and CDR2 is SVGAGI. The CDR3 has 14 amino acids. The junction had 6 bases not matched to a gene; V was cut back by 4 bases and J by 6 bases. The CDR3 sequence is CASSLAGRLDTQYF. In nucleotides, the CDR3 is TGTGCCAGCAGTTTAGCGGGGAGATTGGATACGCAGTATTTT.

This clonotype was recorded at least ten times. This chain uses TRBV24-1 with TRBJ2-1; 8 bases line up with TRBD2. CDR3 length: 14 residues. V lost 4 bases and J lost 7; bases outside the gene matches: 5. The V gene's germline CDR1 is KGHDR and CDR2 SFDVKD. CDR3: CATSDPGLENEQFF. As DNA, the CDR3 is TGTGCCACCAGTGACCCGGGACTAGAAAATGAGCAGTTCTTC.

This clonotype was detected only a few times. The chain has TRBV12-3 or TRBV12-4 and TRBJ2-6, with D maybe TRBD2 (6 bases). The CDR3 spans 17 residues. Trimming took 6 bases from V and 0 from J, leaving 15 bases between them. CDR3 nucleotides: TGTGCCAGCAGACCGCGGGACGGAAACTCTGGGGCCAACGTCCTGACTTTC. It specifies CASRPRDGNSGANVLTF.

In its sample, this clonotype was seen many times. The rearrangement links TRBV5-1 to TRBJ2-6; maybe TRBD1 (5 bases). In germline, CDR1 is SGHRS, CDR2 YFSETQ. Trimming shortened V by 2 bases and J by 0 bases, and 12 bases separated the two germline ends. This CDR3 contains 17 residues. CDR3 in DNA: TGCGCCAGCAGCTTCAACAGGAACCCCTCTGGGGCCAACGTCCTGACTTTC. Residues: CASSFNRNPSGANVLTF. The variable domain in full, with the rest retrieved from reference TRBV5-1 and TRBJ2-6, is KAGVTQTPRYLIKTRGQQVTLSCSPISGHRSVSWYQQTPGQGLQFLFEYFSETQRNKGNFPGRFSGRQFSNSRSEMNVSTLELGDSALYLCASSFNRNPSGANVLTFGAGSRLTVL.

This clonotype was detected ten times or more. The chain has TRBV5-1 and TRBJ2-3; D is undetermined. V was pared by 4 bases and J by 4 bases, with 7 bases between. Germline CDR1 reads SGHRS; CDR2 reads YFSETQ. The CDR3 is 12 residues long. CDR3 loop: CASSPGADTQYF. CDR3 nucleotides: TGCGCCAGCAGCCCCGGAGCAGATACGCAGTATTTT. The variable domain in full, completed from reference TRBV5-1 and TRBJ2-3, reads KAGVTQTPRYLIKTRGQQVTLSCSPISGHRSVSWYQQTPGQGLQFLFEYFSETQRNKGNFPGRFSGRQFSNSRSEMNVSTLELGDSALYLCASSPGADTQYFGPGTRLTVL.

The rearrangement joins TRBV18 to TRBJ1-5, with D unclear. With 3 bases removed from V and 2 bases from J, the gap between germline ends came to 11 bases. This CDR3 region has 15 residues. CDR1 KGHSH and CDR2 LQKENI come from the germline V gene. CDR3 sequence (DNA): TGTGCCAGCTCACCTGTACCTATTGGCAATCAGCCCCAGCATTTT. Its protein product is CASSPVPIGNQPQHF.

This clonotype was seen at least ten times. This chain connects TRBV18 to TRBJ2-7; 9 nucleotides match TRBD1. After removal of 2 bases from V and 2 bases from J, the junction contained 7 bases not matched to a gene. Germline loops: CDR1 KGHSH, CDR2 LQKENI. The CDR3 runs to 16 residues. In DNA form, the CDR3 reads TGTGCCAGCTCACCAGTTACCGGGACAGGGCCCTACGAGCAGTACTTC. It encodes CASSPVTGTGPYEQYF.

V usage is TRBV12-2 and J usage is TRBJ1-5; TRBD1 is the table's D call and was not checked against the DNA. TRBV12-2 is a pseudogene segment. This CDR3 contains 20 residues. CDR3 amino acids: CASRSDTRGVSYRSNQPQHF. The CDR3, as DNA: TGTGCAAGTCGCTCCGACACTCGAGGGGTCAGTTACCGTAGCAATCAGCCCCAGCATTTT.

This clonotype was observed at least ten times. The gene calls are TRBV7-2 and TRBJ1-3, with TRBD1 as a possible D gene (5 bases). There are 16 residues in the CDR3. V lost 4 bases, J lost 3 bases, and 16 bases lay in between. CDR1 is SGHTA and CDR2 is FQGNSA in the germline V gene. The CDR3 DNA sequence: TGTGCCAGCAGCTCCGGGACGATAGTTTTTGGAAACACCATATATTTT. It encodes CASSSGTIVFGNTIYF.

There are many counts of this clonotype. This chain uses TRBV27 with TRBJ2-5; 8 bases fit TRBD1. J gave up 5 bases and V 1 base, and 0 bases lay outside the gene matches. CDR1 is MNHEY and CDR2 is SMNVEV in the germline V gene (reference sequence). The CDR3 loop spans 13 amino acids. CDR3 nucleotides: TGTGCCAGCAGTTTATGGGACAGGGAGACCCAGTACTTC. Amino acid sequence: CASSLWDRETQYF.

The V gene is TRBV19, the J gene TRBJ2-3; 10 nucleotides agree with TRBD2. The CDR3 runs 15 residues. With V trimmed by 6 bases and J by 7 bases, 10 bases remained unmatched. CDR1 is LNHDA, CDR2 SQIVND, per germline (reference sequence). CDR3 in amino acids: CASRTSGLADNTQYF. CDR3 nucleotide sequence: TGTGCCAGTAGAACTAGCGGACTAGCGGACAATACGCAGTATTTT.

On this clonotype: This may be a read error: a much more frequent sequence differs by one nucleotide. The chain carries TRBV12-3 or TRBV12-4 and TRBJ1-6; no clear D. CDR3 length: 15 residues. Trimming pared 6 bases from V and 10 bases from J, leaving 19 bases between. CDR3 nucleotide sequence: TGTGCCAGCAGCCCCGAGGTAGGATCTAAGTCACCCCTCCACTTT. Translated, it gives CASSPEVGSKSPLHF.